The rows below give T cell receptor beta chains drawn from one sample of a study of somatic mutations in cytotoxic T cells in rheumatoid arthritis. This table comes from immunoSEQ multiplex PCR, and its TCRdb copy is limited to in-frame clones, with some not included. This table holds approximately 11,000 clones, about 80% found once. The sample consisted of CD8+ T cells sorted from blood. The receptors derive from an older woman with rheumatoid arthritis. CDR3s leave out the opening cysteine and the closing phenylalanine or tryptophan. The D gene is left open where the match is weak. Rows give clone size only sometimes, using once, few, many, or a class for an expanded clone.

D: TRBD2; J: TRBJ2-1; V: TRBV11-2; size: NA; CDR3: ASSATGTSGTNEQF
D: NA; J: TRBJ2-2; V: TRBV5-1; size: NA; CDR3: ASSGQTNTGELF
D: TRBD2; J: TRBJ2-1; V: TRBV4-3; size: NA; CDR3: ASSPGLAYNEQF
D: NA; J: TRBJ2-1; V: TRBV11-3; size: NA; CDR3: ASSSRSGLRDNEQF
D: NA; J: TRBJ2-7; V: TRBV28; size: NA; CDR3: ASSLGQGPYEQY
D: TRBD2; J: TRBJ2-7; V: TRBV19; size: NA; CDR3: ASSVLAGGAYEQY
D: TRBD1; J: TRBJ2-5; V: TRBV9; size: NA; CDR3: ASSGGQGAGETQY
D: NA; J: TRBJ1-1; V: TRBV11-2; size: NA; CDR3: ASTLGGLYTEAF
D: TRBD2; J: TRBJ2-1; V: TRBV7-9; size: NA; CDR3: ASSPTGAGNGNEQF
D: NA; J: TRBJ2-3; V: TRBV6-1; size: NA; CDR3: ASSDRGTAGTDTQY
D: NA; J: TRBJ2-2; V: TRBV4-3; size: NA; CDR3: ASSQAGRELF
D: TRBD2; J: TRBJ2-2; V: TRBV7-3; size: NA; CDR3: ASSLDPGGPRGGELF
D: NA; J: TRBJ2-1; V: TRBV15; size: NA; CDR3: ATSRGSNNEQF
D: TRBD2; J: TRBJ2-3; V: TRBV15; size: once; CDR3: ATSTRTSRLTDTQY
D: NA; J: TRBJ1-1; V: TRBV7-9; size: NA; CDR3: ASSLDLGSAAF
D: NA; J: TRBJ2-7; V: TRBV6-1; size: NA; CDR3: ASSEDPSISYEQY
D: TRBD2; J: TRBJ2-1; V: TRBV11-2; size: NA; CDR3: ASSRTSGSTNEQF
D: NA; J: TRBJ2-2; V: TRBV29-1; size: NA; CDR3: SVPRGVGATGELF
D: TRBD2; J: TRBJ2-3; V: TRBV5-4; size: NA; CDR3: ASSFSGRAGDTQY
D: NA; J: TRBJ1-5; V: TRBV6-1; size: few; CDR3: ASSVGWGDPDPQH
D: TRBD1; J: TRBJ1-1; V: TRBV4-1; size: few; CDR3: ASSQVGDSEAF
D: NA; J: TRBJ2-3; V: TRBV27; size: NA; CDR3: ASSLLATEADTQY
D: TRBD1; J: TRBJ2-7; V: TRBV6-6; size: NA; CDR3: ASRSRGDRLYEQY
D: NA; J: TRBJ2-3; V: TRBV11-2; size: NA; CDR3: ASSSAEQDTQY
D: TRBD2; J: TRBJ2-1; V: TRBV10-3; size: NA; CDR3: AISETSTSGYNEQF
D: NA; J: TRBJ2-1; V: TRBV4-2; size: NA; CDR3: ASSQERGVSYNEQF
D: NA; J: TRBJ2-1; V: TRBV4-1; size: once; CDR3: ASSRTGSSYNEQF
D: NA; J: TRBJ1-1; V: TRBV6-5; size: NA; CDR3: ASARGMYTEAF